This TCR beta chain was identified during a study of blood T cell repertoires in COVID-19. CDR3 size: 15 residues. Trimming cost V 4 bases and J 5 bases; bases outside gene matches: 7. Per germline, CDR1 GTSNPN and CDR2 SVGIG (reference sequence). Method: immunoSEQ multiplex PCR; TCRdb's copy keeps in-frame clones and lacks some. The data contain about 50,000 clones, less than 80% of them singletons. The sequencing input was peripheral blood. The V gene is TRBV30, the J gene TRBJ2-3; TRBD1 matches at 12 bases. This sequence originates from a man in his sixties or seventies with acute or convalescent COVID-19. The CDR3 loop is CAWTGTGGERDTQYF. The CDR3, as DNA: TGTGCCTGGACGGGGACAGGGGGCGAAAGAGATACGCAGTATTTT. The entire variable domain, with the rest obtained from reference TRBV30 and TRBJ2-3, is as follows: SQTIHQWPATLVQPVGSPLSLECTVEGTSNPNLYWYRQAAGRGLQLLFYSVGIGQISSEVPQNLSASRPQDRQFILSSKKLLLSDSGFYLCAWTGTGGERDTQYFGPGTRLTVL.